This is a list of T cell receptor beta chains from one sample in a study of blood T cells in healthy people across ages. MiXCR was run by TCRdb on the 5' RACE reads, yielding one entry per CDR3 protein. The sample has about 1.4 million distinct CDR3 sequences, around 55% seen once. Sequencing was done on a sample of blood. These receptors came from a man aged 18 to 29 in good health. CDR3s include the opening cysteine and the closing phenylalanine or tryptophan. A D gene is named only where the DNA matches it firmly. A clone size is listed for some rows: how often the clone was seen (once, few, many), or a class if it is expanded.

v_gene	j_gene	d_gene	abundance	CDR3aa	CDR3nt
TRBV9	TRBJ2-5	NA	NA	CASSQGVAAQETQYF	TGTGCCAGCAGCCAAGGGGTAGCGGCACAAGAGACCCAGTACTTC
TRBV3-1	TRBJ2-7	NA	few	CASSQLESGEQYF	TGTGCCAGCAGCCAACTCGAAAGCGGCGAGCAGTACTTC
TRBV20-1	TRBJ1-1	NA	NA	CSALNWGENTEAFF	TGCAGTGCTCTAAATTGGGGAGAGAACACTGAAGCTTTCTTT
TRBV4-1	TRBJ1-1	NA	once	CASSQGRGLDTEAFF	TGCGCCAGCAGCCAAGGAAGGGGGTTGGACACTGAAGCTTTCTTT
TRBV29-1	TRBJ1-2	NA	few	CSVEVQGRGGYTF	TGCAGCGTTGAGGTGCAGGGCCGAGGTGGCTACACCTTC
TRBV4-1	TRBJ2-5	NA	NA	CASSQESSLETQYF	TGCGCCAGCAGCCAAGAGTCCAGTTTAGAGACCCAGTACTTC
TRBV29-1	TRBJ2-3	NA	NA	CSVDGFGDTQYF	TGCAGCGTTGACGGGTTCGGGGATACGCAGTATTTT
TRBV7-2	TRBJ2-2	NA	NA	CASSGSRGTGELFF	TGTGCCAGCAGCGGATCTAGGGGGACCGGGGAGCTGTTTTTT
TRBV2	TRBJ2-5	NA	NA	CASSVRTQETQYF	TGTGCCAGCAGTGTGAGGACTCAAGAGACCCAGTACTTC
TRBV27	TRBJ2-7	NA	NA	CASSLKGWSSYEQYF	TGTGCCAGCAGTTTAAAGGGCTGGAGCTCCTACGAGCAGTACTTC
TRBV29-1	TRBJ2-7	NA	few	CSVGVTRTPSYEQYF	TGCAGCGTGGGTGTGACTAGAACGCCTTCCTACGAGCAGTACTTC
TRBV19	TRBJ1-5	NA	once	CASTPDGYSNQPQHF	TGTGCCAGTACCCCGGACGGTTATAGCAATCAGCCCCAGCATTTT
TRBV27	TRBJ2-7	TRBD1	NA	CASSFGGTGNYEQYF	TGTGCCAGCAGTTTCGGCGGGACAGGGAACTACGAGCAGTACTTC
TRBV12-3/TRBV12-4	TRBJ2-1	TRBD1	NA	CASSFPGTGVYNEQFF	TGTGCCAGCAGTTTCCCCGGGACAGGGGTCTACAATGAGCAGTTCTTC
TRBV20-1	TRBJ2-5	TRBD2	NA	CSARGVEREGYNEQYF	TGCAGTGCTAGGGGGGTAGAGCGGGAGGGTTACAATGAGCAGTACTTC
TRBV2	TRBJ2-4	NA	few	CASSPAGVKDIQYF	TGTGCCAGCAGTCCTGCAGGGGTTAAGGACATTCAGTACTTC
TRBV18	TRBJ1-2	NA	NA	CASSPADRLLYGYTF	TGTGCCAGCTCACCTGCGGACAGACTTCTCTATGGCTACACCTTC
TRBV2	TRBJ2-4	TRBD1	NA	CASSEWERQGPQAKNIQYF	TGTGCCAGCAGTGAGTGGGAACGACAGGGGCCACAAGCCAAAAACATTCAGTACTTC
TRBV20-1	TRBJ2-1	TRBD2	NA	CNASGADWGKERFF	TGCAATGCTAGCGGAGCGGACTGGGGAAAGGAGCGGTTCTTC
TRBV9	TRBJ2-7	TRBD2	NA	CASSLRSSGGMYEQYF	TGTGCCAGCAGCTTGCGCTCTAGCGGGGGGATGTACGAGCAGTACTTC
TRBV10-3	TRBJ1-2	NA	NA	CTTTLLSENGYTF	TGTACCACCACGCTGTTATCGGAGAATGGCTACACCTTC
TRBV27	TRBJ2-2	NA	NA	CASSPTLRDTITGELFF	TGTGCCAGCAGCCCCACCCTCCGGGACACCATCACCGGGGAGCTGTTTTTT
TRBV12-3/TRBV12-4	TRBJ2-1	TRBD2	few	CASSLSSGPQFF	TGTGCCAGCAGTTTGTCTAGCGGCCCCCAGTTCTTC
TRBV7-9	TRBJ2-5	NA	NA	CASSPSPTGETQYF	TGTGCCAGCAGCCCCTCCCCTACAGGGGAGACCCAGTACTTC
TRBV12-3/TRBV12-4	TRBJ2-2	NA	NA	CASNPTRAGELFF	TGTGCCAGCAATCCTACTAGGGCCGGGGAGCTGTTTTTT
TRBV19	TRBJ2-3	TRBD1	NA	CASSISVGQGSTDTQYF	TGTGCCAGTAGTATCTCCGTGGGACAGGGGTCGACAGATACGCAGTATTTT
TRBV7-9	TRBJ1-1	TRBD1	NA	CASSSHQGARTEAFF	TGTGCCAGCAGCTCGCACCAGGGGGCAAGAACTGAAGCTTTCTTT
TRBV7-2	TRBJ2-1	TRBD2	NA	CASSLWGGRGETQFF	TGTGCCAGCAGCTTGTGGGGCGGGAGGGGAGAGACCCAGTTCTTC
TRBV20-1	TRBJ2-7	TRBD2	NA	CSARDRTSGVWEQYF	TGCAGTGCTAGAGATCGAACTAGCGGAGTCTGGGAGCAGTACTTC
TRBV29-1	TRBJ2-3	NA	NA	CSVLGPSGISTDTQYF	TGCAGCGTTTTGGGCCCTTCAGGGATAAGCACAGATACGCAGTATTTT
TRBV7-4	TRBJ2-7	NA	few	CASRTGRGRWDEQYF	TGTGCCAGCAGAACAGGGAGGGGGCGCTGGGACGAGCAGTACTTC
TRBV25-1	TRBJ1-6	NA	NA	CASSPDQGGVGNSPLHF	TGTGCCAGCAGTCCCGACCAGGGTGGAGTTGGGAATTCACCCCTCCACTTT
TRBV6-5	TRBJ2-2	TRBD1	few	CASSTGEWTGELFF	TGTGCCAGCAGTACAGGGGAATGGACCGGGGAGCTGTTTTTT
TRBV5-1	TRBJ2-6	NA	NA	CAGSLVQGGSGANVLTF	TGCGCCGGCAGCTTGGTCCAGGGGGGCTCTGGGGCCAACGTCCTGACTTTC
TRBV7-2	TRBJ1-2	NA	NA	CASSFWEGAYGYTF	TGTGCCAGCAGCTTTTGGGAGGGAGCCTATGGCTACACCTTC
TRBV20-1	TRBJ2-5	NA	NA	CSAPKGPVGETQYF	TGCAGTGCCCCGAAAGGACCGGTGGGGGAGACCCAGTACTTC
TRBV5-1	TRBJ2-7	TRBD1	few	CASSLFGTGGREQYF	TGCGCCAGCAGCTTGTTCGGGACAGGGGGCCGTGAGCAGTACTTC
TRBV2	TRBJ2-3	NA	NA	CASLGFRDETSTDTQYF	TGTGCCAGCCTAGGCTTCAGGGACGAAACTAGCACAGATACGCAGTATTTT
TRBV21-1	TRBJ2-6	NA	NA	CASSRGAGGDGANVLTF	TGTGCCAGCAGCAGAGGGGCAGGGGGCGATGGGGCCAACGTCCTGACTTTC
TRBV2	TRBJ2-3	NA	NA	CASLGGPRTDTQYF	TGTGCCTCGCTGGGGGGGCCTCGCACAGATACGCAGTATTTT
TRBV12-3/TRBV12-4	TRBJ1-4	NA	few	CASSDHIFGGEKLFF	TGTGCCAGCAGTGACCACATATTCGGTGGTGAAAAACTGTTTTTT
TRBV7-9	TRBJ2-3	NA	NA	CASSLVSRSTDTQYF	TGTGCCAGCAGCTTAGTTTCTAGAAGCACAGATACGCAGTATTTT
TRBV4-1	TRBJ2-7	NA	NA	CASTPGRTFYEQYF	TGCGCCAGCACCCCGGGACGGACGTTCTACGAGCAGTACTTC
TRBV4-1	TRBJ2-5	NA	NA	CASSQWRGGQETQYF	TGCGCCAGCAGCCAATGGAGGGGAGGCCAAGAGACCCAGTACTTC
TRBV20-1	TRBJ1-5	TRBD1	NA	CSVRENRGGNQPQHF	TGCAGTGTTAGAGAGAACAGGGGCGGGAATCAGCCCCAGCATTTT
TRBV6-1	TRBJ2-3	NA	once	CASSPRQHTDTQYF	TGTGCCAGCAGCCCCAGACAGCACACAGATACGCAGTATTTT
TRBV7-9	TRBJ2-1	NA	few	CASSRDRSNEQFF	TGTGCCAGCAGCCGGGACCGGTCCAATGAGCAGTTCTTC
TRBV7-2	TRBJ2-7	TRBD1	NA	CASSSGTGIYYEQYF	TGTGCCAGCAGCTCCGGGACAGGGATATACTACGAGCAGTACTTC